This T cell receptor (beta chain) was sequenced in a study of OX40 agonist ivuxolimab in advanced cancers. About the study: Patients received the agonistic anti-OX40 (CD134) antibody ivuxolimab. Cancers in dose escalation were hepatocellular, melanoma, renal cell and head and neck. At about 81% male, the cohort had a mean age of roughly 60 years, ranging from about 23 to 79.

Clones were sequenced by immunoSEQ multiplex PCR, and TCRdb holds only the in-frame ones, with some missing. The data hold around 56,000 clones, with 85% to 90% observed a single time. This clone was seen just once. Germline V lookup: CDR1 GTSNPN, CDR2 SVGIG (reference sequence). V was pared by 2 bases and J by 8 bases, with 19 bases between. This CDR3 is 15 amino acids long. The rearrangement uses TRBV30 and TRBJ1-5, with a possible D match to TRBD1 (5 bases). Source: CD4+ or CD8+ T cells sorted from blood, taken in a trial of the OX40 agonist ivuxolimab. The receptor's source is an adult with an advanced solid tumor such as melanoma, head and neck, liver or kidney cancer. The CDR3: CAWSSGTLRLEPQHF. CDR3 nucleotides: TGTGCCTGGAGTTCCGGGACCCTCAGGCTAGAGCCCCAGCATTTT.